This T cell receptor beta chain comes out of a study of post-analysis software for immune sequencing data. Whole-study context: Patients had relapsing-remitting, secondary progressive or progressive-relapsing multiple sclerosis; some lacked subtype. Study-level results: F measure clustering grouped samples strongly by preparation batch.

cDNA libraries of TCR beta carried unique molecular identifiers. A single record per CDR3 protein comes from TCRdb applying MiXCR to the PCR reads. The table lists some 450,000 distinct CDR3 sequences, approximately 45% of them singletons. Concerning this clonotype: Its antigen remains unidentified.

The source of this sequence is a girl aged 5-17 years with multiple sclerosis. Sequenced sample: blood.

The CDR3 coding sequence is TGTGCCAGCAGCTTAGGGTCATCGGGGATGGCCTACGAGCAGTACTTC. Its translation is CASSLGSSGMAYEQYF. V and J are TRBV7-2 and TRBJ2-5, with D maybe TRBD2 (5 bases). The DNA end lines up better with TRBJ2-7; the J call may be wrong. The CDR3 has 16 residues. In germline, CDR1 is SGHTA, CDR2 FQGNSA.